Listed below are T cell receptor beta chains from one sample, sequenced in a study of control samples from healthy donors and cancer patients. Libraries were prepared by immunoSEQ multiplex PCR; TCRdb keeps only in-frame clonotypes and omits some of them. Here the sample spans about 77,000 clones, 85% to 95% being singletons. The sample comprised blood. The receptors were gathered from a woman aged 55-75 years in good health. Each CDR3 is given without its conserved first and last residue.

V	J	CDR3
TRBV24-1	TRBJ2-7	ATSDGTGGTYEQY
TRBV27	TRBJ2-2	ASSPRTSGNTGELF
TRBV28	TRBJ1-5	ASSLEGFGQPQH
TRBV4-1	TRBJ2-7	ASSVRASYEQY
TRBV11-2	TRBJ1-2	ASRSYRNPNYGYT
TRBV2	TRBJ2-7	ASSEQTGGPYEQY
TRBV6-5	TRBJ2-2	ASSYTGTTNTGELF
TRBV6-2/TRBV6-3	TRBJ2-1	ASSYGTGSIEQF
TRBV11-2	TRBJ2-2	ASSLQVNTGELF
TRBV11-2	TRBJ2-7	ASRVLSGTSYEQY
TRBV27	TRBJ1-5	ASSFMGNQPQH
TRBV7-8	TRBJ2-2	ASTQLPGGNTGELF
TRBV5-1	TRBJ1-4	ASSLLGQGREKLF
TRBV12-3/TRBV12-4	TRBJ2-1	ASNLEWDNEQF
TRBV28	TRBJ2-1	ASRGADDNEQF
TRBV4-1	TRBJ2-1	ASSPGYTYNEQF
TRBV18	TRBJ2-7	ASSSDRGPYEQY
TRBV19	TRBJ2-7	ASSILPGTSYEQY
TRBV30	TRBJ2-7	AFSAGGASYEQY
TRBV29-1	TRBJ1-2	SVESGTAYGYT
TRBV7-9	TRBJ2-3	ASSLAGSTDTQY
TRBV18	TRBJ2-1	ASSPAGGSYNEQF
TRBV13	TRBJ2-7	ASSTRTGDFYEQY
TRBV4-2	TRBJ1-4	ASSQGDRINEKLF
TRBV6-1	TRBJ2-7	ASSEVTSGYEQY
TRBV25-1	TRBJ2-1	ASSPANEQF
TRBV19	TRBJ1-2	ASSTTGPYGYT
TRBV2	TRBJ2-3	ASRLGVGTDTQY
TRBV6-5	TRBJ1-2	ASTTGQGTEGYT
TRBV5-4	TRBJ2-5	ASSLNQKETQY
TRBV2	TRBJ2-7	AGGGGFPPYEQY
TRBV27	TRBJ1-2	ASSTQEGGNGYT
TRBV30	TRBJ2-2	AWSSPGTGFTGELF
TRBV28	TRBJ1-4	ASRDRGRKLF
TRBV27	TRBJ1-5	ASTRDRVNNQPQH
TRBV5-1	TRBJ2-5	ASRRGEPQETQY
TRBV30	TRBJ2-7	AWTVSGRSSYEQY
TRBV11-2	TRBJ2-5	ASSLDGGTFQETQY